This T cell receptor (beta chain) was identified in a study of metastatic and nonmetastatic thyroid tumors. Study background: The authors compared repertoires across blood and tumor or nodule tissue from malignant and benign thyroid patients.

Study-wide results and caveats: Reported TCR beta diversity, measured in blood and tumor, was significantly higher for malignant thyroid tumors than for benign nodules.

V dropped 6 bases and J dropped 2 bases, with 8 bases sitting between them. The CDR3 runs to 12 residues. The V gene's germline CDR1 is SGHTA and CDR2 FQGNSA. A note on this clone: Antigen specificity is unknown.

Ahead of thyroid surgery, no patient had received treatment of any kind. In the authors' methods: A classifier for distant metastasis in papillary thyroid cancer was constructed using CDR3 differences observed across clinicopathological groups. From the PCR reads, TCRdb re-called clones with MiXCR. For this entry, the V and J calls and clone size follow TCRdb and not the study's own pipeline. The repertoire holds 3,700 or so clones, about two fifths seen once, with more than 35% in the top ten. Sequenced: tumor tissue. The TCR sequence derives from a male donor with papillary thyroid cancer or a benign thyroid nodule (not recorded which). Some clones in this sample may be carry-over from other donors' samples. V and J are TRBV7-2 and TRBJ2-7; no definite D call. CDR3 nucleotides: TGTGCCAGCAGGGAAGGGACCTACGAGCAGTACTTC. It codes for CASREGTYEQYF.